This TCR beta chain was captured by sequencing in a study (dated by TCRdb to between 2014 and 2017). Background on the whole study: The study set out to test whether tumor-infiltrating Tregs in breast cancer get recruited from blood Tregs or are instead converted in situ from other CD4+ T cell subsets.

Naive CD4+ T cells were purified with the Miltenyi Naive CD4+ T Cell Isolation kit, with Tregs depleted using CD25 microbeads. Tregs, naive and memory CD4+ T cells from tumor, blood and ipsilateral draining lymph nodes of 5 or 6 breast cancer patients underwent full-length TCR alpha and beta sequencing. Tumor tissue, along with lymph nodes from ipsilateral axillary dissection, was perfused with PBS, minced, and then digested using collagenase I and hyaluronidase. Mononuclear cells from lymph nodes or 45 to 60 ml of peripheral blood were isolated by Ficoll density gradient centrifugation. Sorted cell populations were confirmed by FACS to exceed 90% purity. Full-length TCR variable regions were amplified by 5' RACE PCR with constant-region reverse primers, and semi-nested PCR with Nested Universal Primer A was subsequently performed. Using the ReliaPrep RNA Cell Miniprep System, total RNA was extracted, and the SMARTer RACE 5'/3' Kit was then used to reverse transcribe the RNA into 5'RACE-ready cDNA. Full-length TCR alpha and beta libraries were barcoded with multiplex adaptors and sequenced on an Illumina MiSeq. The published analysis was carried out like this. For each of nine subset-tissue groups, sequencing data from the five patients were combined, and the groups were compared by unsupervised clustering of TCR gene usage. The Morisita-Horn index was used to calculate repertoire similarity, with shared sequences weighted by how much each contributed to each repertoire. Starting from the raw public reads, TCRdb applied fastp trimming at Q25, assembled clones with MiXCR and retained in-frame beta chains. Each record represents a unique CDR3 protein, reported with the most common genes and DNA among its rows. Clone size and V and J calls follow TCRdb, not the original study. In all, the sample holds about 40,000 distinct CDR3 sequences, and about 19% of those were seen once. 2.5% to 3% of the sample belongs to the ten largest clones.

The sample holds a few counts of this clonotype. There is no known antigen for this receptor. No quality values exist for individual bases; no much larger clone is one base distant. The CDR3 runs 12 residues from the cysteine to the phenylalanine. Here the CDR3 DNA is all that survives: 36 bases in frame from base 1. CDR1 is given as KGHSH and CDR2 as LQKENI, both from the germline V gene. V lost 3 bases and J lost 11 bases, and the count of bases not matched to a germline gene is 6. Overall results and qualifications from the work: The TCR alpha and beta sequences of tumor-infiltrating Tregs showed the greatest overlap with tumor naive CD4+ T cells, followed by blood naive CD4+ T cells. In terms of TCR gene usage, tumor memory CD4+ T cells clustered together with blood and lymph node memory CD4+ cells, as well as with lymph node naive CD4+ cells. Validation in the larger cohort was restricted to a single TCR beta V-J rearrangement rather than whole repertoires.

The V gene is TRBV18 and the J gene is TRBJ1-1, with 7 bases aligning to TRBD1. The receptor was isolated from a female donor with breast cancer. The sample comprised naive CD4+ T cells sorted from a lymph node. What this sample's cell subset or site label stands for: naive CD4+ T cells, CD4+CD45RA+CD25-. The CDR3 amino acid sequence is: CASSPGQEQAFF. The nucleotide sequence reads as follows: TGTGCCAGCTCACCTGGACAGGAGCAGGCTTTCTTT.